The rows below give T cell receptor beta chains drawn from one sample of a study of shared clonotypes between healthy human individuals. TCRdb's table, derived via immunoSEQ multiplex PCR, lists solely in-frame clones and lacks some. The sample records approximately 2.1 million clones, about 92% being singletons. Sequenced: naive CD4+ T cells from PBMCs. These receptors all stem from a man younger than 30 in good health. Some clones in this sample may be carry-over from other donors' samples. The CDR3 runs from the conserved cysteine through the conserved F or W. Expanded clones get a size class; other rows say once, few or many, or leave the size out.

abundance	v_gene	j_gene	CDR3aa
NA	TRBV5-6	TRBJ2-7	CASSRRRGAYEQYF
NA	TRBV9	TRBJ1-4	CASSVDQRNEKLFF
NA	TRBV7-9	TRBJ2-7	CASGLKGLADSYEQYF
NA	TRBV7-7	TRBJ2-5	CASSRYVGASETQYF
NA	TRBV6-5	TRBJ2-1	CASSYNGRGNEQFF
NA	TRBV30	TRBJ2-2	CAWSVGAYTTGELFF
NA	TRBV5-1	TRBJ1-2	CASSLSSGSYGYTF
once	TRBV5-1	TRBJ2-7	CASSFFRQGGDEQYF
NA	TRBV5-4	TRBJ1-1	CASSLDGREAFF
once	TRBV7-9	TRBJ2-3	CASSPRSGGFTDTQYF
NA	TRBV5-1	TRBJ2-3	CASSSDTDTQYF
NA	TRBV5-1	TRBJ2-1	CASSSDRTLNYNEQFF
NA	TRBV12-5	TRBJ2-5	CASGQRIQGARETQYF
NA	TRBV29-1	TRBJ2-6	CSVARGVGANVLTF
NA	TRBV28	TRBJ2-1	CASSLRPGQGTFF
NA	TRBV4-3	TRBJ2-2	CASSQDANSYTGELFF
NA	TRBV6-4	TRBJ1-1	CASSDSRLTFFF
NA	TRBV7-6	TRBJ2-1	CASSYRPASGSNEQFF
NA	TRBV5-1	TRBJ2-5	CASTRTGVGQETQYF
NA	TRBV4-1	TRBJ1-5	CASSPGGRGRPLYGNQPQHF
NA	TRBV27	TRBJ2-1	CASRLNPGPKSYNEQFF
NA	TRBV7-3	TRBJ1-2	CASSSGTGHYGYTF
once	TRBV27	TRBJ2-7	CASSLWGESYEQYF